The source of this T cell receptor beta chain is a study of T cells after yellow fever vaccination (dated by TCRdb to between 2018 and 2021). Study-level background: The SMART-Seq v4 Ultra Low Input RNA kit was used to prepare libraries from fractions with low cell numbers. Two healthy male donors made up the cohort, one aged 18 to 30 years and the other aged 30 to 40 years. Bulk TCR alpha and beta repertoires were sequenced longitudinally to track T-cell clones before and after primary and booster YFV17D yellow fever vaccination. Blood samples were taken at several timepoints before and after primary and secondary immunization, and bulk PBMC replicates and cell subsets were isolated.

Synthesis of TCR cDNA relied on 5'RACE template switching, a step that introduced a universal primer site along with unique molecular identifiers. cDNA synthesis was primed from both the TCR alpha and TCR beta constant segments. Libraries were amplified in two PCR steps, with sample barcodes and sequencing adapters added in the second step. Sequencing of libraries was performed on Illumina HiSeq 2500 (2x100 bp) or NovaSeq (2x150 bp). The original methods were these. Demultiplexing of reads and collapsing into UMI consensus sequences were performed with MIGEC, and V(D)J alignment was carried out with MiXCR. Vaccine-responding clonotypes were defined with edgeR using replicate PBMC samples, requiring FDR below 0.01 and a log2 fold change above 5 up to day 15. Each bulk clonotype was labeled CD4 or CD8 based on which sequenced repertoire, CD4 or CD8, contained the clonotype at higher abundance. The public reads were quality trimmed at Q25 with fastp and then assembled into clones with MiXCR by TCRdb, keeping productive beta chains. Each CDR3 protein gets just one entry, which takes the most common genes and DNA from the rows behind it. The V and J calls shown here were made by TCRdb, not taken from the authors' results. Within this sample are 120,000 or so distinct CDR3 sequences, with approximately 7.1% of them counted one time only. 2.5% to 3% of the sample comes from the top ten.

The study at large found these results: Computational filtering was required because FACS-sorted repertoires could contain abundant contaminating clonotypes from the bulk population. The secondary T-cell response was found to be weaker but faster than the primary response, with a peak reached on day 5 rather than on day 15. A small fraction of clonotypes showed up in both the CD4 and CD8 compartments, probably as a result of convergent recombination. Because only two donors were included in the study, the extent to which the findings can be generalized is limited. After the booster, most clones that had expanded after primary vaccination were detected again (approximately 96% of CD4 and 88% of CD8), suggesting broad maintenance of memory.

This clonotype was seen many times. The clone's antigen remains unknown. Per-base quality was not reported, and no clone a single base away is much larger than it. The treatment or condition label on this specimen signifies: live attenuated yellow fever vaccine strain. A standard Ficoll-Paque protocol was used to isolate PBMCs from peripheral blood. CD4 and CD8 T-cell fractions were isolated with Dynabeads CD4 and CD8 positive selection kits. TriZol was used to extract RNA from bulk PBMCs, from CD4 and CD8 fractions, and from dextramer-positive and dextramer-negative fractions. The germline V gene specifies WSHSY as CDR1 and SAAADI as CDR2. V loses 3 bases, J loses 8 bases, and the germline ends lie 16 bases apart. CDR3 length: 14 amino acids, cysteine to phenylalanine. The read is trimmed to its CDR3 DNA, 42 bases read in frame from base 1.

The chain joins TRBV10-2 to TRBJ1-1; TRBD1 is perhaps the D gene, given 5 matching bases. This specimen was CD4+ T cells sorted from PBMCs, taken about 41 days after the first yellow fever vaccination. The sequence was obtained from a man aged 18 to 30 who received the YFV17D yellow fever vaccine. The CDR3 protein sequence reads: CASSEVMTGTEAFF. The DNA sequence follows: TGCGCCAGCAGTGAAGTGATGACCGGGACGGAAGCTTTCTTT.